These 27 T cell receptor beta chains share one sample of origin, sequenced in a study of blood T cell repertoires in COVID-19. This table comes from immunoSEQ multiplex PCR, and its TCRdb copy is limited to in-frame clones, with some not included. In the table there are approximately 99,000 clones, about 83% of which are singletons. Input material: peripheral blood. These receptors all stem from an older woman with acute or convalescent COVID-19.

The V call is TRBV29-1, the J call TRBJ2-5, with 12 bases aligning to TRBD2. CDR1 is SQVTM and CDR2 is ANQGSEA in the germline V gene. V was pared by 8 bases and J by 5 bases, with 9 bases of the junction left unmatched. The CDR3 is 14 residues long. The CDR3 reads CSIPTSGSWETQYF. In DNA form, the CDR3 reads TGCAGCATACCGACTAGCGGGAGTTGGGAGACCCAGTACTTC.

The gene calls are TRBV14 and TRBJ1-4; D uncertain. Trimming cost V 5 bases and J 11 bases, with 18 bases left between them. The CDR3 totals 14 residues. CDR1 is SGHDN and CDR2 is FVKESK in the germline V gene. CDR3 amino acids: CASSFSGPLTKLFF. For the CDR3, the DNA is TGTGCCAGCAGCTTTTCGGGTCCCCTGACGAAACTGTTTTTT.

The chain is built from TRBV30 and TRBJ1-6; D ambiguous. This CDR3 contains 13 residues. Germline V gives CDR1 GTSNPN, CDR2 SVGIG (reference sequence). The germline V and J ends were trimmed by 0 bases and 5 bases, with 5 bases remaining between them. Here the CDR3 reads CAWSVQHNSPLHF. The CDR3 nucleotides are TGTGCCTGGAGTGTACAGCATAATTCACCCCTCCACTTT.

For the CDR3, the DNA is TGTGCCAGCAGTCGTGCCCGGGACAGACCAAGAAAACTGTTTTTT. Translating it yields CASSRARDRPRKLFF. The chain uses TRBV28 and TRBJ1-4, with 7 bases matching TRBD1. The CDR3 sequence is 15 residues long. Losses at the gene ends were 5 bases for V and 10 bases for J; bases not matched to a gene: 13. Germline V gene data show CDR1 as MDHEN and CDR2 as SYDVKM.

The rearrangement links TRBV6-5 to TRBJ2-1; no firm D call. The CDR3 contains 13 residues. Germline V lookup: CDR1 MNHEY, CDR2 SVGAGI. V gave up 6 bases and J gave up 4 bases, with 10 bases separating them. This CDR3 is CASSPRGYNEQFF. The CDR3 DNA follows: TGTGCCAGCAGCCCCCGCGGTTACAATGAGCAGTTCTTC.

The genes are TRBV3-1 (or the pseudogene TRBV3-2) and TRBJ1-2; 10 nucleotides agree with TRBD1. Germline V gives CDR1 LGHDT, CDR2 YNNKEL (reference sequence). This CDR3 contains 15 residues. J was trimmed by 4 bases and V by 3 bases; bases with no gene match: 5. Written as DNA, the CDR3 is TGTGCCAGCAGCCAGGGACGGACAGGGGGCTATGGCTACACCTTC. This translates into CASSQGRTGGYGYTF.

This clone was observed a single time. This chain joins TRBV6-5 and TRBJ1-5, with D perhaps TRBD1 (5 bases). CDR1 and CDR2 (germline): MNHEY, SVGAGI. V was pared by 6 bases and J by 4 bases, with 16 bases between. There are 15 residues in the CDR3. The CDR3 DNA sequence: TGTGCCAGCAGCCCCCAGGACACAACAAATCAGCCCCAGCATTTT. It encodes CASSPQDTTNQPQHF.

The chain links TRBV6-6 to TRBJ1-5; D may be TRBD1 (6 bases). The CDR3 has 14 residues. V was cut by 6 bases and J by 2 bases, with 11 bases left in between. CDR1 is MNHNY, CDR2 SVGAGI, per germline (reference sequence). As DNA, the CDR3 is TGTGCCAGCAGCTCCAGGGGTGGCAATCAGCCCCAGCATTTT. Its translation is CASSSRGGNQPQHF.

The V call is TRBV5-1, the J call TRBJ1-1, with 7 bases lining up with TRBD1. This CDR3 has 15 amino acids. Trimming removed 4 bases from V and 6 bases from J; junction bases left unmatched: 12. Germline loops: CDR1 SGHRS, CDR2 YFSETQ. In DNA form, the CDR3 reads TGCGCCAGCAGCCTACTGGGTAGGGGGCAGTCTGAAGCTTTCTTT. This translates into CASSLLGRGQSEAFF. The whole variable domain, filled in from reference TRBV5-1 and TRBJ1-1, reads KAGVTQTPRYLIKTRGQQVTLSCSPISGHRSVSWYQQTPGQGLQFLFEYFSETQRNKGNFPGRFSGRQFSNSRSEMNVSTLELGDSALYLCASSLLGRGQSEAFFGQGTRLTVV.

The V and J genes are TRBV19 and TRBJ2-2; possibly TRBD1 for D (6 bases). Germline CDR1 LNHDA, CDR2 SQIVND (reference sequence). Trimming removed 3 bases from V and 6 bases from J, with 23 bases in between. CDR3 length: 18 residues. CDR3 DNA sequence: TGTGCCAGTAGTATTTCAAAGGTGGGTAGGGGGATTTCCGGGGAGCTGTTTTTT. It specifies CASSISKVGRGISGELFF.

This clone was detected only a few times. The chain has TRBV11-2 and TRBJ2-1; TRBD1 matches 12 bases. The CDR3 consists of 18 residues. Germline V gene sequence: CDR1 SGHAT, CDR2 FQNNGV. V lost 5 bases and J lost 5; bases outside the gene matches: 13. CDR3 residues: CASSPQGGGTGGHNEQFF. DNA of the CDR3: TGTGCCAGCAGCCCTCAGGGAGGCGGGACAGGGGGCCACAATGAGCAGTTCTTC.

The chain links TRBV5-1 to TRBJ2-7; D is perhaps TRBD1 (6 bases). From germline, CDR1 is SGHRS and CDR2 YFSETQ. The CDR3 consists of 15 residues. The V gene lost 10 bases and the J gene lost 3 bases, with 23 bases spanning the gap. The CDR3 is CASKPTTGALYEQYF. In DNA form, the CDR3 reads TGCGCCTCCAAACCTACGACAGGTGCCCTCTACGAGCAGTACTTC.

The chain joins TRBV28 to TRBJ1-2; a possible D gene is TRBD1 (6 bases). The CDR3 is made up of 15 amino acids. Trimming pared 8 bases from V and 1 base from J, leaving 17 bases between. Germline V gene data show CDR1 as MDHEN and CDR2 as SYDVKM. Written as DNA, the CDR3 is TGTGCCAGCGTCCGAGGGGGTGCCGTTAACTATGGCTACACCTTC. It translates to CASVRGGAVNYGYTF.

Comment on this clone: Other nucleotide sequences from this sample produce the same CDR3. V is TRBV7-9 and J is TRBJ2-1; 11 bases align to TRBD2. Per germline, CDR1 SEHNR and CDR2 FQNEAQ (reference sequence). Trimming removed 5 bases from V and 3 bases from J; junction bases left unmatched: 3. This CDR3 comprises 15 residues. The CDR3 sequence: CASSLGTSGYNEQFF. CDR3 nucleotides: TGTGCCAGCAGCCTTGGGACTAGCGGCTACAATGAGCAGTTCTTC.

The J gene is TRBJ2-7, the V gene TRBV2; TRBD1 is a possible D gene (5 bases). V shed 2 bases and J shed 11 bases, with 22 bases lying between them. CDR1 is SNHLY and CDR2 is FYNNEI in the germline V gene. The CDR3 loop spans 15 amino acids. CDR3 in DNA: TGTGCCAGCAGTGAATCCCCAGGGTTGTCGGGTGAAGAGTACTTC. It is translated as CASSESPGLSGEEYF. Looking up the rest from reference TRBV2 and TRBJ2-7 gives the full variable domain: EPEVTQTPSHQVTQMGQEVILRCVPISNHLYFYWYRQILGQKVEFLVSFYNNEISEKSEIFDDQFSVERPDGSNFTLKIRSTKLEDSAMYFCASSESPGLSGEEYFGPGTRLTVT.

The chain has TRBV21-1 and TRBJ1-5. TRBV21-1 constitutes a pseudogene. The CDR3 runs to 15 residues. DNA for the CDR3: TGTGCCAGCAGTCGCCAAGAGCCGAATTATCAGCCCCAGCATTTT. It translates to CASSRQEPNYQPQHF.

This clone was observed a few times. The V and J genes are TRBV15 and TRBJ1-6; D is perhaps TRBD1 (6 bases). The CDR3 sequence is 20 residues long. Trimming removed 6 bases from V and 6 bases from J, with 30 bases in between. Looked up from germline, CDR1 is LNHNV and CDR2 is YYDKDF (reference sequence). CDR3 region: CATRKSSLGGPNAGNSPLHF. The CDR3 nucleotides are TGTGCCACCAGGAAGTCTTCGTTGGGGGGGCCCAATGCTGGTAATTCACCCCTCCACTTT.

This chain uses TRBV6-5 with TRBJ1-5; perhaps TRBD1 as D (5 bases). CDR1 MNHEY and CDR2 SVGAGI come from the germline V gene. With 5 bases removed from V and 3 bases from J, the gap between germline ends came to 11 bases. The CDR3 has 14 residues. The CDR3, as DNA: TGTGCCAGCAGTCCCGACAGACTCAATCAGCCCCAGCATTTT. It codes for CASSPDRLNQPQHF.

The CDR3 is CASSLGGLNEKLFF. CDR3 nucleotides: TGTGCCAGCAGCTTGGGGGGTTTAAATGAAAAACTGTTTTTT. This rearrangement joins TRBV7-3 to TRBJ1-4; a possible D gene is TRBD1 (5 bases). V was trimmed by 3 bases and J by 5 bases, leaving 10 bases between them. This CDR3 has 14 amino acids. Looked up from germline, CDR1 is SGHTA and CDR2 is FQGTGA.

The table lists this clone with a count of one. The chain links TRBV3-1 (or the pseudogene TRBV3-2) to TRBJ2-1; 11 nucleotides agree with TRBD2. CDR1 LGHDT and CDR2 YNNKEL come from the germline V gene (reference sequence). The CDR3 runs to 17 residues. V gave up 1 base and J gave up 2 bases; unmatched junction bases: 4. The DNA of the CDR3 is TGTGCCAGCAGCCAAGCTAGCGGGAGGCCTCCCTACAATGAGCAGTTCTTC. This translates into CASSQASGRPPYNEQFF.

The chain couples TRBV24-1 to TRBJ1-2; D unclear. The V and J ends lost 1 base and 10 bases respectively, with 21 bases between them. The length of the CDR3 is 16 residues. CDR1 is KGHDR and CDR2 is SFDVKD in the germline V gene. CDR3 bases: TGTGCCACCAGTGATTTTAAGGTCGGCAGCAAGCAGGACTACACCTTC. Translated, it gives CATSDFKVGSKQDYTF.

CDR3 coding DNA: TGTGCCAGCAGCTGCGCCGGACCACAGAGCCTGAGACTAGCGGGGGCTGGGGGGCAGTTCTTC. Amino acids: CASSCAGPQSLRLAGAGGQFF. The rearrangement links TRBV7-4 to TRBJ2-1, with 12 bases aligning to TRBD2. The V segment lost 4 bases and the J segment 12 bases; nucleotides outside the gene matches: 28. Per the germline V gene, CDR1 is SGHVT and CDR2 is SQSDAQ. The CDR3 sequence is 21 residues long.

The chain joins TRBV19 to TRBJ2-1; TRBD1 is a possible D gene (6 bases). The CDR3 has 14 residues. The germline gives CDR1 LNHDA, CDR2 SQIVND (reference sequence). V was cut by 4 bases and J by 7 bases, with 14 bases left in between. The CDR3 sequence is CASSRGRTVNEQFF. CDR3 nucleotides: TGTGCCAGTAGTAGGGGACGGACAGTAAATGAGCAGTTCTTC.

The chain couples TRBV7-9 to TRBJ2-1; 8 positions match TRBD2. Germline values: CDR1 SEHNR, CDR2 FQNEAQ (reference sequence). The CDR3 has 16 amino acids. Trimming removed 8 bases from V and 0 bases from J; junction bases left unmatched: 9. The CDR3 sequence: CASGGSGTSSYNEQFF. Here the CDR3 DNA reads TGTGCCAGCGGCGGCTCCGGGACTAGCTCCTACAATGAGCAGTTCTTC.

The rearrangement joins TRBV29-1 to TRBJ2-7; unclear D gene. The V end lost 6 bases, the J end lost 1 base, and 10 bases lay between the germline ends. In germline, CDR1 is SQVTM, CDR2 ANQGSEA. This CDR3 contains 12 residues. The CDR3 spells CSVDDGSYEQYF. The CDR3 nucleotides are TGCAGCGTAGACGACGGGTCCTACGAGCAGTACTTC.

The chain combines TRBV24-1 with TRBJ2-5; 11 bases align to TRBD2. CDR3 length: 18 amino acids. V gave up 3 bases and J gave up 4 bases; unmatched junction bases: 12. Germline-derived CDR1 and CDR2 are KGHDR and SFDVKD. CDR3 DNA: TGTGCCACCAGTGATACTACTAGCGGGGGCCGGGGGGGAGAGACCCAGTACTTC. Amino acids: CATSDTTSGGRGGETQYF.

This clone was counted a few times. This sequence joins TRBV10-3 and TRBJ2-7, with D possibly matching TRBD2 (6 bases). With 1 base removed from V and 2 bases from J, the gap between germline ends came to 12 bases. The CDR3 runs to 15 residues. Germline V lookup: CDR1 ENHRY, CDR2 SYGVKD. Here the CDR3 DNA reads TGTGCCATCAGTGAGTTGGGTGCGGGACCCTACGAGCAGTACTTC. This translates into CAISELGAGPYEQYF.